The 31 T cell receptor beta chains given below trace back to one sample, sequenced in a study of blood T cell repertoires in COVID-19. Only in-frame clones appear in the TCRdb table, and some are missing; sequencing was by immunoSEQ multiplex PCR. The sample contains roughly 70,000 clones, 75% to 90% of which appear only once. The sequenced material came from peripheral blood. These receptors originate from an elderly man with COVID-19, enrolled during active disease.

The rearrangement joins TRBV5-6 to TRBJ1-5; a possible D gene is TRBD1 (6 bases). The germline V and J ends were trimmed by 1 base and 4 bases, with 12 bases remaining between them. Germline lookup yields CDR1 SGHDT and CDR2 YYEEEE. The CDR3 extends over 15 amino acids. The CDR3 coding sequence is TGTGCCAGCAGCTTGACTGGACAGCCAAATCAGCCCCAGCATTTT. Translating it yields CASSLTGQPNQPQHF.

This chain links TRBV9 with TRBJ2-5; the D gene is possibly TRBD1 (5 bases). The CDR3 is made up of 13 amino acids. Trimming removed 4 bases from V and 2 bases from J, with 9 bases in between. Looked up from germline, CDR1 is SGDLS and CDR2 is YYNGEE. The CDR3 loop is CASSRQSQETQYF. Written as DNA, the CDR3 is TGTGCCAGCAGCCGACAGAGTCAAGAGACCCAGTACTTC. The whole variable domain, filled in from reference TRBV9 and TRBJ2-5, reads DSGVTQTPKHLITATGQRVTLRCSPRSGDLSVYWYQQSLDQGLQFLIQYYNGEERAKGNILERFSAQQFPDLHSELNLSSLELGDSALYFCASSRQSQETQYFGPGTRLLVL.

J is TRBJ2-7 and V is TRBV7-6; D is ambiguous. CDR3 length: 14 residues. Germline lookup yields CDR1 SGHVS and CDR2 FNYEAQ. V was trimmed by 1 base and J by 0 bases, leaving 7 bases between them. CDR3 bases: TGTGCCAGCAGCTTAGTGAGGAGCTCCTACGAGCAGTACTTC. Its translation is CASSLVRSSYEQYF.

The rearrangement uses TRBV10-3 and TRBJ2-7; D possibly corresponds to TRBD1 (6 bases). The CDR3 totals 11 residues. Germline CDR1 ENHRY, CDR2 SYGVKD. The V end was cut by 6 bases, the J end by 12 bases, with 15 bases between. The CDR3 is CAISRDNSLYF. CDR3 in DNA: TGTGCCATCAGCCGGGACAACTCCCTGTACTTC.

The V gene is TRBV7-2, the J gene TRBJ2-5; 8 bases align to TRBD1. Germline-derived CDR1 and CDR2 are SGHTA and FQGNSA. The CDR3 consists of 14 residues. The trim removed 5 bases at V and 5 bases at J, leaving 7 bases unmatched. The CDR3 loop is CASSPTGVLETQYF. The DNA of the CDR3 is TGTGCCAGCAGCCCGACAGGGGTTCTCGAGACCCAGTACTTC.

The chain has TRBV18 and TRBJ1-2; the match to TRBD1 covers 9 bases. With V trimmed by 3 bases and J by 2 bases, 4 bases remained unmatched. CDR3 size: 15 residues. In germline, CDR1 is KGHSH, CDR2 LQKENI. CDR3 in DNA: TGTGCCAGCTCACCTACGGGACAGGGAAACTATGGCTACACCTTC. Protein sequence: CASSPTGQGNYGYTF.

This rearrangement joins TRBV24-1 to TRBJ2-4; D gene uncertain. This CDR3 contains 13 residues. Germline loops: CDR1 KGHDR, CDR2 SFDVKD. V lost 9 bases and J lost 0, with 8 bases in between. Written as DNA, the CDR3 is TGTGCCACCCCCCGAGTAGCCAAAAACATTCAGTACTTC. It specifies CATPRVAKNIQYF.

The chain recombines TRBV19 with TRBJ2-1; 7 bases are a match to TRBD2. The CDR3 extends over 16 amino acids. The J segment lost 8 bases and the V segment lost 1 base, leaving 11 bases of the junction unmatched. Germline V CDR1 and CDR2: LNHDA, SQIVND (reference sequence). The chain's CDR3 is CASSIGASGAVYEQFF. DNA of the CDR3: TGTGCCAGTAGTATAGGGGCAAGCGGGGCTGTATATGAGCAGTTCTTC. The full variable domain, with the rest looked up from reference TRBV19 and TRBJ2-1, is DGGITQSPKYLFRKEGQNVTLSCEQNLNHDAMYWYRQDPGQGLRLIYYSQIVNDFQKGDIAEGYSVSREKKESFPLTVTSAQKNPTAFYLCASSIGASGAVYEQFFGPGTRLTVL.

The chain carries TRBV6-6 and TRBJ1-2, with D tentatively TRBD1 (6 bases). The CDR3 covers 14 residues. The V gene's germline CDR1 is MNHNY and CDR2 SVGAGI (reference sequence). Trimming cost V 0 bases and J 2 bases, with 7 bases left between them. CDR3 region: CASSYSQGNYGYTF. CDR3 DNA: TGTGCCAGCAGTTACTCCCAGGGGAACTATGGCTACACCTTC.

The chain has TRBV5-1 and TRBJ1-1; 10 bases are shared with TRBD1. With 2 bases clipped from V and 0 bases from J, the junction kept 4 bases outside the gene matches. From germline, CDR1 is SGHRS and CDR2 YFSETQ. CDR3 size: 16 residues. CDR3 DNA: TGCGCCAGCAGCTTCGGGACAGGGGACATGAACACTGAAGCTTTCTTT. This gives the protein CASSFGTGDMNTEAFF.

The chain recombines TRBV7-8 with TRBJ1-2; D is possibly TRBD1 (6 bases). Germline CDR1 SGHVS, CDR2 FQNEAQ. The V end lost 0 bases, the J end lost 2 bases, and 7 bases lay between the germline ends. The CDR3 extends over 14 amino acids. DNA of the CDR3: TGTGCCAGCAGCTTAGCCACAGGGAACTATGGCTACACCTTC. Amino acid sequence: CASSLATGNYGYTF.

This clone was recorded only once. The chain combines TRBV18 with TRBJ1-5; unclear D gene. CDR1 and CDR2 from the germline V gene are KGHSH and LQKENI. V dropped 2 bases and J dropped 0 bases, with 8 bases sitting between them. This CDR3 is 15 amino acids long. CDR3 sequence: CASSPGGSSNQPQHF. The CDR3 region has the DNA TGTGCCAGCTCACCAGGAGGGAGTAGCAATCAGCCCCAGCATTTT.

The chain combines TRBV18 with TRBJ2-5; D ambiguous. The CDR3 extends over 15 amino acids. Germline V CDR1 and CDR2: KGHSH, LQKENI. Trimming shortened V by 0 bases and J by 4 bases, and 12 bases separated the two germline ends. The CDR3 DNA reads as TGTGCCAGCTCACCACCTACTACCAAGACAGAGACCCAGTACTTC. It is translated as CASSPPTTKTETQYF.

The V call is TRBV16, the J call TRBJ1-5; no definite D call. The CDR3 extends over 14 amino acids. CDR1 KGHSY and CDR2 FQNENV come from the germline V gene. V lost 4 bases and J lost 3, with 10 bases in between. CDR3 sequence reads: CASSRAGFNQPQHF. The CDR3 DNA reads as TGTGCCAGCAGCCGGGCAGGCTTCAATCAGCCCCAGCATTTT.

The chain uses TRBV2 and TRBJ1-5; 7 bases are a match to TRBD1. CDR3 length: 14 amino acids. V dropped 6 bases and J dropped 3; count of bases not matched to a gene: 5. The germline V gene has CDR1 SNHLY and CDR2 FYNNEI. The CDR3 DNA reads TGTGCCAGCAGAGACAGGGTAAACAATCAGCCCCAGCATTTT. It specifies CASRDRVNNQPQHF.

The V and J genes are TRBV9 and TRBJ2-7; maybe TRBD1 (5 bases). This CDR3 has 15 amino acids. Trimming shortened V by 3 bases and J by 3 bases, and 16 bases separated the two germline ends. The germline gives CDR1 SGDLS, CDR2 YYNGEE. The CDR3 spells CASSGWGSANYEQYF. Written as DNA, the CDR3 is TGTGCCAGCAGCGGTTGGGGCAGTGCTAACTACGAGCAGTACTTC.

CDR3 protein: CASSRSGGLRGANVLTF. The CDR3 coding sequence is TGTGCCAGCTCACGTTCAGGGGGCTTACGAGGGGCCAACGTCCTGACTTTC. V gene TRBV18 combines with J gene TRBJ2-6; the match to TRBD1 covers 8 bases. This CDR3 has 17 amino acids. Trimming removed 4 bases from V and 4 bases from J; junction bases left unmatched: 9. Per germline, CDR1 KGHSH and CDR2 LQKENI.

This chain joins TRBV4-1 and TRBJ1-4; D ambiguous. V was shortened by 1 base and J by 8 bases, with 11 bases between the two germline ends. CDR3 size: 14 residues. Germline V gene lookup returns CDR1 MGHRA and CDR2 YSYEKL. In nucleotides, the CDR3 is TGCGCCAGCAGCCAAGGGTCAGGAAACGAAAAACTGTTTTTT. This translates into CASSQGSGNEKLFF.

The V gene is TRBV6-4, the J gene TRBJ2-1, with 9 bases that match TRBD2. The CDR3 totals 15 residues. In germline, CDR1 is MRHNA, CDR2 SNTAGT. V trimming: 4 bases; J trimming: 6 bases; junction bases outside the gene matches: 7. The CDR3 spells CASSGEGTSSNEQFF. In nucleotides, the CDR3 is TGTGCCAGCAGTGGAGAGGGGACTAGCTCCAATGAGCAGTTCTTC.

The rearrangement uses TRBV7-9 and TRBJ2-7; D is possibly TRBD1 (6 bases). The germline gives CDR1 SEHNR, CDR2 FQNEAQ (reference sequence). V lost 5 bases, J lost 6 bases, and 11 bases lay in between. This CDR3 spans 12 amino acids. DNA for the CDR3: TGTGCCAGCAGCCCGCCACAGGGCGAGCAGTACTTC. Its protein product is CASSPPQGEQYF.

This clone was counted once. The chain employs TRBV7-2 and TRBJ2-7; possibly TRBD1 for D (6 bases). The CDR3 loop spans 14 amino acids. The germline V and J ends were trimmed by 3 bases and 1 base, with 10 bases remaining between them. Germline V gives CDR1 SGHTA, CDR2 FQGNSA. The CDR3: CASSFQGFSYEQYF. In DNA form, the CDR3 reads TGTGCCAGCAGCTTCCAGGGGTTTTCCTACGAGCAGTACTTC. The full variable domain, in which reference TRBV7-2 and TRBJ2-7 provide the parts outside the CDR3, is GAGVSQSPSNKVTEKGKDVELRCDPISGHTALYWYRQSLGQGLEFLIYFQGNSAPDKSGLPSDRFSAERTGGSVSTLTIQRTQQEDSAVYLCASSFQGFSYEQYFGPGTRLTVT.

The rearrangement joins TRBV4-3 to TRBJ2-3; 9 positions match TRBD2. The CDR3 length is 14 residues. Germline lookup yields CDR1 LGHNA and CDR2 YSLEER. V was clipped by 2 bases and J by 5 bases; unmatched bases: 2. CDR3 bases: TGCGCCAGCAGCCAAATAGCGGGGGAAGATACGCAGTATTTT. This sequence encodes CASSQIAGEDTQYF.

The V gene is TRBV6-5, the J gene TRBJ1-6; no definite D call. The germline V gene encodes CDR1 MNHEY and CDR2 SVGAGI. Trimming stripped 6 bases from V and 10 bases from J, with 10 bases between. The CDR3 runs to 12 residues. CDR3 amino acids: CASRPAGSPLHF. In nucleotides, the CDR3 is TGTGCCAGCAGACCGGCGGGCTCACCCCTCCACTTT.

The rearrangement links TRBV7-2 to TRBJ2-7; D is undetermined. Trimming removed 0 bases from V and 3 bases from J, with 6 bases in between. CDR3 length: 13 amino acids. Germline lookup yields CDR1 SGHTA and CDR2 FQGNSA. The CDR3 nucleotides are TGTGCCAGCAGCTTAGCCCTCGGCTACGAGCAGTACTTC. This gives the protein CASSLALGYEQYF. The complete variable domain, with remaining parts taken from reference TRBV7-2 and TRBJ2-7, reads GAGVSQSPSNKVTEKGKDVELRCDPISGHTALYWYRQSLGQGLEFLIYFQGNSAPDKSGLPSDRFSAERTGGSVSTLTIQRTQQEDSAVYLCASSLALGYEQYFGPGTRLTVT.

The chain combines TRBV7-2 with TRBJ1-5; TRBD1 agrees at 8 bases. Germline CDR1 is SGHTA and CDR2 is FQGNSA. Trimming took 1 base from V and 7 from J; bases not matched to a gene: 6. The CDR3 runs 15 residues. The CDR3 bases are TGTGCCAGCAGCTTAGGTGGACAGGGAGGGCAGCCCCAGCATTTT. It is translated as CASSLGGQGGQPQHF.

The chain combines TRBV19 with TRBJ1-2; 12 bases line up with TRBD1. The CDR3 is made up of 14 amino acids. V lost 7 bases to trimming and J lost 3 bases; unmatched junction nucleotides: 3. Germline values: CDR1 LNHDA, CDR2 SQIVND (reference sequence). In DNA, the CDR3 is TGTGCCAGTATTGGGACAGGGGGCGACTATGGCTACACCTTC. Residues: CASIGTGGDYGYTF.

The chain employs TRBV5-4 and TRBJ2-1, with TRBD2 identical over 10 bases. CDR3 length: 15 amino acids. Looked up from germline, CDR1 is SGHNT and CDR2 is YYREEE (reference sequence). After removal of 3 bases from V and 6 bases from J, the junction contained 6 bases not matched to a gene. The CDR3 coding sequence is TGTGCCAGCAGCTCCCTAGCGGGGGAGGGCAATGAGCAGTTCTTC. Amino acids: CASSSLAGEGNEQFF. Using reference TRBV5-4 and TRBJ2-1 for the parts outside the CDR3, the full variable domain is ETGVTQSPTHLIKTRGQQVTLRCSSQSGHNTVSWYQQALGQGPQFIFQYYREEENGRGNFPPRFSGLQFPNYSSELNVNALELDDSALYLCASSSLAGEGNEQFFGPGTRLTVL.

The chain uses TRBV4-3 and TRBJ1-5; the D gene is possibly TRBD1 (5 bases). The germline gives CDR1 LGHNA, CDR2 YSLEER. The CDR3 sequence is 15 residues long. Trimming left V 1 base short and J 2 bases short, with 9 bases between. CDR3 coding DNA: TGCGCCAGCAGCCAAGCGGGGGGAGGCAATCAGCCCCAGCATTTT. Translated: CASSQAGGGNQPQHF.

The chain uses TRBV9 and TRBJ2-3; 7 bases fit TRBD2. This CDR3 has 15 amino acids. Germline V gene data show CDR1 as SGDLS and CDR2 as YYNGEE. V dropped 0 bases and J dropped 2; count of bases not matched to a gene: 3. This CDR3 is CASSVVGLSTDTQYF. CDR3 nucleotide sequence: TGTGCCAGCAGCGTAGTGGGACTATCCACAGATACGCAGTATTTT. Filled out from reference TRBV9 and TRBJ2-3, the complete variable domain reads DSGVTQTPKHLITATGQRVTLRCSPRSGDLSVYWYQQSLDQGLQFLIQYYNGEERAKGNILERFSAQQFPDLHSELNLSSLELGDSALYFCASSVVGLSTDTQYFGPGTRLTVL.

This clone was seen a handful of times. The chain joins TRBV18 to TRBJ2-1; 7 bases map to TRBD1. V dropped 3 bases and J dropped 4; count of bases not matched to a gene: 3. Germline CDR1 and CDR2: KGHSH and LQKENI. This CDR3 is built from 14 residues. The CDR3 DNA sequence: TGTGCCAGCTCACCGGACAGGAGTTACAATGAGCAGTTCTTC. It specifies CASSPDRSYNEQFF.

DNA for the CDR3: TGTGCCAGCAGCTTGCCCACTAGTTACGAGCAGTACTTC. It is translated as CASSLPTSYEQYF. The rearrangement links TRBV5-6 to TRBJ2-7; possibly TRBD2 for D (5 bases). Germline V gene sequence: CDR1 SGHDT, CDR2 YYEEEE. The CDR3 contains 13 residues. Trimming pared 1 base from V and 4 bases from J, leaving 9 bases between.